A selection of T cell receptor beta chains follows, all from one sample in a study of blood T cell repertoires in COVID-19. Sequencing was performed with immunoSEQ multiplex PCR; in TCRdb, only in-frame clones are kept and a portion is missing. The repertoire includes around 93,000 clones, 77% of them detected once, and roughly a tenth sits in the top ten. The source material was peripheral blood. These receptors were obtained from a woman over 75 with acute or convalescent COVID-19. Both conserved end residues are part of each CDR3. Each record gives: D gene, J gene, clone size, V gene, CDR3 DNA, CDR3 protein. D genes are given only for firm matches. Expanded clones get a size class; other rows say once, few or many, or leave the size out.

TRBD2 TRBJ2-4 - TRBV3-1/TRBV3-2 TGTGCCAGCAGCCAAGATACCACTAGCGGGAACATTCAGTACTTC CASSQDTTSGNIQYF
TRBD1 TRBJ1-5 - TRBV2 TGTGCCAGCAGTGTGCTGGGACAGGGGACTCTCCCCCAGCATTTT CASSVLGQGTLPQHF
TRBD1 TRBJ1-6 - TRBV6-5 TGTGCCAGCAGAAAAGGACAGGGGGGGAATTCACCCCTCCACTTT CASRKGQGGNSPLHF
TRBD2 TRBJ2-1 few TRBV6-2/TRBV6-3 TGTGCCAGCACTTACCCAGCGGGGGGTTTACAACGTTTCTCCTACAATGAGCAGTTCTTC CASTYPAGGLQRFSYNEQFF
- TRBJ2-3 - TRBV30 TGTGCCTGGAGTTTTCCAAACACAGATACGCAGTATTTT CAWSFPNTDTQYF
- TRBJ1-2 - TRBV4-3 TGCGCCAGCAGCCACACAAACTATGGCTACACCTTC CASSHTNYGYTF
- TRBJ2-7 - TRBV27 TGTGCCAGCAGTACCCGGGAGATGTACGAGCAGTACTTC CASSTREMYEQYF
- TRBJ2-7 - TRBV5-4 TGTGCCAGCAGAAAAAGCCCGGGACTCACCTCCTACGAGCAGTACTTC CASRKSPGLTSYEQYF
- TRBJ2-6 - TRBV4-2 TGTGCCAGCAGCCAAGATACGGGGTCTGGGGCCAACGTCCTGACTTTC CASSQDTGSGANVLTF
TRBD1 TRBJ1-5 many TRBV3-1/TRBV3-2 TGTGCCAGCAGCCCGGGACAGCCGAATCAGCCCCAGCATTTT CASSPGQPNQPQHF
- TRBJ2-7 - TRBV5-1 TGCGCCAGCAGCTCCGGCTCCTACGAGCAGTACTTC CASSSGSYEQYF
- TRBJ1-4 once TRBV15 TGTGCCACCAGCAGATCCAGGGTTCCCTTTAATGAAAAACTGTTTTTT CATSRSRVPFNEKLFF
TRBD1 TRBJ2-7 - TRBV6-5 TGTGCCAGCAGTCTGGGACAGGGGTACAACGACGAGCAGTACTTC CASSLGQGYNDEQYF
- TRBJ1-5 - TRBV7-2 TGTGCCAGCAGCCTCTTTGGACGGGACAATCAGCCCCAGCATTTT CASSLFGRDNQPQHF
TRBD1 TRBJ1-2 - TRBV19 TGTGCCAGTAGTATAGTGGGACAGCGATACTATGGCTACACCTTC CASSIVGQRYYGYTF
- TRBJ1-6 - TRBV6-2/TRBV6-3 TGTGCCAGCAGTTATGGTGCGAATTCACCCCTCCACTTT CASSYGANSPLHF
TRBD1 TRBJ1-4 - TRBV7-2 TGTGCCAGCAGAAGACAGGGGTTAGAGGAAAAACTGTTTTTT CASRRQGLEEKLFF
- TRBJ2-7 - TRBV4-3 TGCGCCAGCAGCCAAGGTATATTGGACAGACCATACGAGCAGTACTTC CASSQGILDRPYEQYF
TRBD1 TRBJ2-2 - TRBV18 TGTGCCAGCTCACCCCGGGACAGTCTCCCCGGGGAGCTGTTTTTT CASSPRDSLPGELFF
- TRBJ1-4 - TRBV30 TGTGCCTGGAGTACAGATTATGAAAAACTGTTTTTT CAWSTDYEKLFF
TRBD1 TRBJ1-2 few TRBV6-6 TGTGCCAGCACCCGGGACAGCTCCTATGGCTACACCTTC CASTRDSSYGYTF
- TRBJ2-5 - TRBV29-1 TGCAGCGTTGCAGGGCAGGCCGAAGAGACCCAGTACTTC CSVAGQAEETQYF
- TRBJ2-2 many TRBV3-1/TRBV3-2 TGTGCCAGCAGCATCCGGACAAGGAACACCGGGGAGCTGTTTTTT CASSIRTRNTGELFF
TRBD2 TRBJ2-2 once TRBV7-2 TGTGCCAGCAGCTATAGCGGGGGGGCCACCGGGGAGCTGTTTTTT CASSYSGGATGELFF
- TRBJ1-1 - TRBV11-2 TGTGCCAGCAGCTTCGGGATATGGAACACTGAAGCTTTCTTT CASSFGIWNTEAFF
- TRBJ1-5 - TRBV5-1 TGCGCCAGCAGCTTGGGGTCCTCGGGATCGGGGCAGCCCCAGCATTTT CASSLGSSGSGQPQHF
- TRBJ2-3 - TRBV4-3 TGCGCCAGCAGCCAAGGGGGTCGCGGGACCGGCACAGATACGCAGTATTTT CASSQGGRGTGTDTQYF
TRBD2 TRBJ2-1 few TRBV4-3 TGCGCCAGCAGCCAAGGGACTAGCGGGGGGGCTGTCTACAATGAGCAGTTCTTC CASSQGTSGGAVYNEQFF
TRBD2 TRBJ2-3 - TRBV4-3 TGCGCCAGCAGCCAAGCAGCGGTGGGCGGGGGATTCACAGATACGCAGTATTTT CASSQAAVGGGFTDTQYF
TRBD2 TRBJ2-1 - TRBV7-2 TGTGCCAGCAGCCCCGGACTAGCGGTCTACAATGAGCAGTTCTTC CASSPGLAVYNEQFF
TRBD1 TRBJ1-1 - TRBV5-1 TGCGCCAGCAGCTTGGCCCCAGGGACAGCGAACACTGAAGCTTTCTTT CASSLAPGTANTEAFF
TRBD1 TRBJ2-3 - TRBV6-5 TGTGCCAGCCACCGCAGGGGGATGGAAGATACGCAGTATTTT CASHRRGMEDTQYF
- TRBJ2-5 - TRBV11-3 TGTGCCAGCAGCTTAGGGACAGAAGAGACCCAGTACTTC CASSLGTEETQYF
- TRBJ1-5 - TRBV30 TGTGCCTGGAGCCATGGGGCCACGGCCGGAGGCAATCAGCCCCAGCATTTT CAWSHGATAGGNQPQHF
TRBD1 TRBJ1-1 - TRBV11-3 TGTGCCAGCAGCCGGGGACAGGGGAACACTGAAGCTTTCTTT CASSRGQGNTEAFF
TRBD2 TRBJ2-3 - TRBV5-1 TGCGCCAGCAGCTTGGCCACGGGAGGAACAGATACGCAGTATTTT CASSLATGGTDTQYF
- TRBJ1-1 - TRBV5-1 TGCGCCAGCAGCTTGGCCCCGGGGGGGGACACTGAAGCTTTCTTT CASSLAPGGDTEAFF
- TRBJ2-5 - TRBV28 TGTGCCAGCAGTTCCTTTCCCGGGACAAAGTACTTC CASSSFPGTKYF
- TRBJ1-1 - TRBV10-3 TGTGCCACACGACAGCCCCAGGTTGAAGCTTTCTTT CATRQPQVEAFF
- TRBJ1-2 - TRBV6-6 TGTGCCAGCAGTGTCCCAGGGCCAAGGGGCTACACCTTC CASSVPGPRGYTF
- TRBJ1-4 - TRBV4-2 TGTGCCAGCAGCCAAGGAGAGGCAGAACTTAATGAAAAACTGTTTTTT CASSQGEAELNEKLFF
TRBD1 TRBJ2-1 - TRBV11-2 TGTGCCAGCAGCCTGGCGTGGACAGGGTACAATGAGCAGTTCTTC CASSLAWTGYNEQFF
- TRBJ1-2 - TRBV27 TGTGCCAGCAGTATAGGACTTACCTACACCTTC CASSIGLTYTF
- TRBJ1-1 few TRBV9 TGTGCCAGCAGCGTAGGGGTAGTCGAGGCCACTGAAGCTTTCTTT CASSVGVVEATEAFF
- TRBJ1-1 - TRBV9 TGTGCCAGCAGCGTAGGAAGGCAGGGAAACACTGAAGCTTTCTTT CASSVGRQGNTEAFF
TRBD1 TRBJ2-5 - TRBV5-5 TGTGCCAGCAGCTACCCCAGGGGGGAGACCCAGTACTTC CASSYPRGETQYF